A selection of T cell receptor beta chains follows, all from one sample in a study of blood T cells in healthy people across ages. TCRdb itself ran the 5' RACE reads through MiXCR, one entry per CDR3 protein. The sample consists of 700,000 to 850,000 distinct CDR3 sequences, about 53% of them appearing once. Material: blood. These receptors all come from a man older than 75 in good health. Each CDR3 is given with its conserved first and last residue. D genes are given only for firm matches. The size of a clone is reported for some rows only, either as once, few or many, or as a class for expanded clones.

cdr3_length j_call d_call clone_size v_call cdr3_aa cdr3_nt
13 TRBJ2-5 TRBD2 . TRBV10-3 CATLAGVGETQYF TGTGCCACCCTAGCGGGAGTAGGGGAGACCCAGTACTTC
14 TRBJ2-7 . few TRBV27 CASRSQVFSYEQYF TGTGCCAGCAGATCACAGGTCTTCTCCTACGAGCAGTACTTC
15 TRBJ2-1 TRBD2 . TRBV6-5 CASSYAGGRSSEQFF TGTGCCAGCAGTTACGCCGGCGGGAGGAGTAGTGAGCAGTTCTTC
15 TRBJ2-7 . . TRBV5-1 CASSWGMGPTYEQYF TGCGCCAGCAGCTGGGGTATGGGGCCGACCTACGAGCAGTACTTC
12 TRBJ1-1 . . TRBV30 CAWSVPAASAFF TGTGCCTGGAGTGTACCTGCGGCGTCCGCTTTCTTT
16 TRBJ2-7 . . TRBV12-3/TRBV12-4 CASSQATGIASYEQYF TGTGCCAGCAGTCAAGCTACGGGAATTGCCTCCTACGAGCAGTACTTC
15 TRBJ1-6 . . TRBV11-2 CASSLSPGLNSPLHF TGTGCCAGCAGCTTATCCCCAGGGCTTAATTCACCCCTCCACTTT
16 TRBJ2-5 TRBD2 . TRBV12-3/TRBV12-4 CASSFGSGRAGETQYF TGTGCCAGCAGTTTCGGTAGCGGGAGGGCCGGAGAGACCCAGTACTTC
14 TRBJ2-6 . . TRBV24-1 CATSGGSGANVLTF TGTGCCACCAGTGGAGGGTCTGGGGCCAACGTCCTGACTTTC
14 TRBJ2-5 . . TRBV6-6 CASSSPALQETQYF TGTGCCAGCAGTTCCCCGGCCCTCCAAGAGACCCAGTACTTC
14 TRBJ2-3 TRBD2 . TRBV3-1 CATSESGSNRDAYF TGTGCCACCTCAGAAAGCGGGAGCAACAGAGACGCGTATTTT
13 TRBJ2-7 TRBD2 . TRBV7-9 CASISSGNYEQYF TGTGCCAGCATCTCTAGCGGAAACTACGAGCAGTACTTC
15 TRBJ1-4 . . TRBV21-1 CASRRTCATNEKLFF TGTGCCAGCAGGAGGACCTGTGCTACTAATGAAAAACTGTTTTTT
15 TRBJ1-1 . . TRBV20-1 CSAIRPRTGLDEAFF TGCAGTGCCATACGTCCCCGAACAGGGCTGGATGAAGCTTTCTTT
14 TRBJ1-5 . once TRBV12-3/TRBV12-4 CASSLKGYNQPQHF TGTGCCAGCAGTTTAAAGGGATACAATCAGCCCCAGCATTTT
16 TRBJ2-3 TRBD2 . TRBV2 CASSDGGGAGTDTQYF TGTGCCAGCAGCGATGGAGGAGGAGCGGGGACAGATACGCAGTATTTT
13 TRBJ2-1 TRBD2 . TRBV20-1 CSASRGGPDEQFF TGCAGTGCTAGCCGCGGGGGGCCCGATGAGCAGTTCTTC
13 TRBJ1-2 . . TRBV20-1 CSASQVVNYGYTF TGCAGTGCTAGTCAGGTCGTAAACTATGGCTACACCTTC
14 TRBJ2-7 . . TRBV2 CASSVGGAAYEQYF TGTGCCAGCAGTGTCGGCGGGGCCGCCTACGAGCAGTACTTC
15 TRBJ2-1 . few TRBV29-1 CSAIAAGREYNEQFF TGCAGCGCCATTGCGGCTGGACGAGAATACAATGAGCAGTTCTTC
12 TRBJ2-7 . . TRBV9 CASSVKEDEQYF TGTGCCAGCAGCGTAAAGGAGGACGAGCAGTACTTC
18 TRBJ2-7 TRBD2 . TRBV4-2 CASSQGLAGGPYYNEQYF TGTGCCAGCAGCCAAGGGCTAGCGGGAGGGCCATACTACAATGAGCAGTACTTC
13 TRBJ1-2 TRBD1 . TRBV5-1 CASSATGRGGYTF TGCGCCAGCAGCGCGACAGGGAGGGGCGGTTACACCTTC
17 TRBJ2-5 TRBD2 . TRBV20-1 CSARGQGTSGRIETQYF TGCAGTGCTCGAGGACAGGGGACTAGCGGGAGGATTGAGACCCAGTACTTC
15 TRBJ2-7 . . TRBV10-3 CAISKAGGTIDEQYF TGTGCCATCAGTAAAGCCGGAGGTACGATCGATGAGCAGTACTTC
18 TRBJ2-6 . . TRBV20-1 CSARVPVVGGGGANVLTF TGCAGTGCTAGAGTCCCCGTGGTAGGGGGAGGCGGGGCCAACGTCCTGACTTTC
14 TRBJ2-1 . once TRBV24-1 CATSDLGGRNVQFF TGTGCCACCAGTGATTTGGGGGGTCGGAATGTGCAGTTCTTC
14 TRBJ2-7 . few TRBV12-3/TRBV12-4 CASSFTGRPYEQYF TGTGCCAGCAGTTTTACAGGGCGACCTTACGAGCAGTACTTC